These T cell receptor beta chains were read from a single sample in a study of CD4+ T cells in melanoma. Here immunoSEQ multiplex PCR was the method, and the copy in TCRdb shows in-frame clones only, minus some. There are about 13,000 clones in the sample; roughly 80% occur only once, and 15% to 20% lies in the top ten. Material for sequencing was cells from a culture (not recorded whether cultured in vitro). These receptor sequences come from a human donor with melanoma. Both conserved end residues are trimmed from each CDR3. The order of the fields is V gene, J gene, CDR3 protein.

V gene: TRBV7-2
J gene: TRBJ1-6
CDR3 protein: ASSLVYRGLNSPLH

V gene: TRBV6-5
J gene: TRBJ1-3
CDR3 protein: ASRVTYSPGNTIY

V gene: TRBV5-8
J gene: TRBJ1-1
CDR3 protein: ASRPQGRNTEAF

V gene: TRBV30
J gene: TRBJ1-1
CDR3 protein: AWRTGYLRAAF

V gene: TRBV28
J gene: TRBJ2-3
CDR3 protein: ASSPYFGQRTDTQY

V gene: TRBV5-6
J gene: TRBJ1-2
CDR3 protein: ASSPDTLYGYT

V gene: TRBV9
J gene: TRBJ1-2
CDR3 protein: ASSVGGGENYGYT

V gene: TRBV19
J gene: TRBJ1-2
CDR3 protein: ASSTKPGPLRGYT

V gene: TRBV7-6
J gene: TRBJ2-2
CDR3 protein: ASSLRTVNTGELF

V gene: TRBV4-2
J gene: TRBJ2-7
CDR3 protein: ASSLRASGGYEQY

V gene: TRBV6-1
J gene: TRBJ2-7
CDR3 protein: ARTRGLDYEQY

V gene: TRBV7-7
J gene: TRBJ2-5
CDR3 protein: ASSPQGGETQY

V gene: TRBV6-1
J gene: TRBJ2-5
CDR3 protein: ASSRGITETQY

V gene: TRBV6-6
J gene: TRBJ2-5
CDR3 protein: ASSYQGEQETQY

V gene: TRBV5-4
J gene: TRBJ1-6
CDR3 protein: ASSGSRDSPLH

V gene: TRBV7-9
J gene: TRBJ2-1
CDR3 protein: ASSPEFEIYNEQF

V gene: TRBV6-6
J gene: TRBJ1-6
CDR3 protein: ASSYGQGFGSPLH

V gene: TRBV20-1
J gene: TRBJ2-3
CDR3 protein: SAPATDTQY

V gene: TRBV5-1
J gene: TRBJ2-5
CDR3 protein: ASNLEPNRRETQY

V gene: TRBV7-9
J gene: TRBJ1-1
CDR3 protein: ASSLGRNTEAF

V gene: TRBV5-1
J gene: TRBJ2-2
CDR3 protein: ASSLQGATGELF

V gene: TRBV30
J gene: TRBJ2-5
CDR3 protein: AWSTNQETQY

V gene: TRBV5-1
J gene: TRBJ2-1
CDR3 protein: ASSWTGGIYNEQF

V gene: TRBV7-2
J gene: TRBJ2-7
CDR3 protein: ASSTKATSGGFYEQY

V gene: TRBV29-1
J gene: TRBJ1-1
CDR3 protein: SGLYTGSSQAF

V gene: TRBV11-2
J gene: TRBJ1-2
CDR3 protein: ASSLEAWDRGYT

V gene: TRBV7-6
J gene: TRBJ2-2
CDR3 protein: ASSFRDSWRTTGELF

V gene: TRBV6-6
J gene: TRBJ1-2
CDR3 protein: ASSYSLDTNYGYT

V gene: TRBV2
J gene: TRBJ1-4
CDR3 protein: ASSVRLGGEKLF

V gene: TRBV6-1
J gene: TRBJ2-1
CDR3 protein: ASSVMGTGLNEQF

V gene: TRBV19
J gene: TRBJ1-1
CDR3 protein: ASSIRSTGTALAF